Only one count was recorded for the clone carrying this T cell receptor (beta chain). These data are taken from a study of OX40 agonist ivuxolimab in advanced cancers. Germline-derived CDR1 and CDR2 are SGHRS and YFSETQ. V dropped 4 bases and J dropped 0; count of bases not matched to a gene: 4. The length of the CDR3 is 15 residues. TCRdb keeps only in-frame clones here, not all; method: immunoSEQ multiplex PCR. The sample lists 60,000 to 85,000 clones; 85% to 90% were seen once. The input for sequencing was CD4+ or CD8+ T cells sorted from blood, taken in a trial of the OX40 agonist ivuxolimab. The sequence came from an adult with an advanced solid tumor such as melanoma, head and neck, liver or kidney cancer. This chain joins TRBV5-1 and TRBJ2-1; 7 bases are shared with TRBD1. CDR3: CASSLQGSSYNEQFF. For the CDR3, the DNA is TGCGCCAGCAGCCTACAGGGGAGCTCCTACAATGAGCAGTTCTTC.